This T cell receptor (beta chain) was identified during a study of Ad26.COV2.S vaccination and SARS-CoV-2 variants. Some clones are missing from TCRdb's copy, which holds only in-frame ones; the method was immunoSEQ multiplex PCR. The table shows roughly 240,000 clones, with 88% occurring only once. Germline CDR1 reads LGHNA; CDR2 reads YNFKEQ. The length of the CDR3 is 17 residues. Trimming removed 2 bases from V and 2 bases from J; junction bases left unmatched: 7. This clone was seen a handful of times. Treatment denoted: about 20 received Ad26.COV2.S at low or high dose, single or two shots; about five received placebo; per-sample allocation not given. Samples analyzed were those drawn on day 63 after the first vaccine or placebo injection.

This receptor was identified in a person aged 18-65 years who received the Ad26.COV2.S COVID-19 vaccine or a placebo. The input for sequencing was peripheral blood, taken in a trial of Ad26.COV2.S vaccine versus placebo. The gene calls are TRBV4-2 and TRBJ1-3; 9 bases align to TRBD1. CDR3 region: CASSQSPGTGTGNTIYF. The CDR3 DNA follows: TGTGCCAGCAGCCAATCCCCAGGGACAGGGACTGGAAACACCATATATTTT.